This T cell receptor (beta chain) was found in a study of T cell clones after liver transplantation. Study in general: Without induction therapy, subjects received standard immunosuppression until 12-24 months post-transplant. Tolerance: complete withdrawal held at least one year, liver enzymes staying within twice normal. Study-wide findings and caveats: A significant post-transplant drop in circulating graft-donor-reactive CD4 TCRbeta sequences occurred in most of the 8 subjects.

The germline V gene encodes CDR1 MDHEN and CDR2 SYDVKM. V lost 2 bases, J lost 1 base, and 18 bases stayed unmatched. The CDR3 contains 20 residues. Only in-frame clones appear in the TCRdb table, and some are missing; sequencing was by immunoSEQ multiplex PCR. Among under 60,000 clones listed, roughly three quarters were seen once. CD3+CD4+ and CD3+CD8+ cells were FACS-sorted from thawed unstimulated PBMCs. As to this clone: Its target is unknown.

The rearrangement links TRBV28 to TRBJ1-1, with 8 nucleotides matching TRBD1. Source: CD4+ T cells from blood, taken at the 22-month timepoint. The clonotype was recovered from a human patient who received a liver transplant. Some T cells may arise from the graft donor. The CDR3: CASSLGQGAYKPDPNTEAFF. As DNA, the CDR3 is TGTGCCAGCAGTTTAGGGCAGGGGGCGTACAAGCCGGACCCGAACACTGAAGCTTTCTTT.